This TCR beta chain appears in the sequencing data of a study of control samples from healthy donors and cancer patients. The method was immunoSEQ multiplex PCR; TCRdb's version includes in-frame clones alone and lacks a portion of them. This table holds 120,000 to 150,000 clones, 94% found once. The sequence was obtained from a man between 40 and 49 years old in good health. Input material: blood.

CDR3 loop: CASSPILGQPNYGYTF. CDR3 in DNA: TGTGCCAGCAGTCCCATTTTAGGACAGCCTAACTATGGCTACACCTTC. The gene calls are TRBV2 and TRBJ1-2, with D possibly TRBD1 on 6 matching bases. Germline CDR1 is SNHLY and CDR2 is FYNNEI. The CDR3 sequence is 16 residues long. V was pared by 5 bases and J by 0 bases, with 16 bases between.